This T cell receptor (beta chain) emerged from a study of blood T cell repertoires in COVID-19. Study-wide context: COVID-19 samples from acute and convalescent phases originated in the United States, Italy and Spain. T cells, B-cell-depleted T cells, or PBMCs provided the cDNA or gDNA that served as material.

Per the study methods: Reference gene primers were amplified, and this amplification served to estimate nucleated cell counts. Data came from immunoSEQ multiplex PCR; TCRdb stores just in-frame clones and leaves some out. The D gene and trimming were derived from the DNA, and the V and J assignments and clone size from that table. The data contain around 250,000 clones, over 70% of them seen just once; the ten biggest clones take up around 9.1%. This clonotype was sampled from a human donor in a cohort sampled during active COVID-19. The sequencing input was peripheral blood.

CDR3 protein: CASSQGQGKGGYTF. CDR3 in DNA: TGTGCCAGCAGCCAAGGACAGGGGAAGGGTGGCTACACCTTC. The chain has TRBV3-1 (or the pseudogene TRBV3-2) and TRBJ1-2; 8 bases match TRBD1. Trimming took 1 base from V and 7 from J; bases not matched to a gene: 5. The CDR3 extends over 14 amino acids. Germline CDR1 and CDR2: LGHDT and YNNKEL (reference sequence).